The 5 T cell receptor beta chains reported below all come from one sample, sequenced in a study of blood T cell repertoires in COVID-19. Sequencing was performed with immunoSEQ multiplex PCR; in TCRdb, only in-frame clones are kept and a portion is missing. The table has about 310,000 clones, approximately 86% seen once; the top ten hold 8% to 9%. The sequenced sample consisted of PBMCs or T cells enriched from blood (not recorded which). These receptors came from a woman between 18 and 30 years old who had recovered from COVID-19.

The chain links TRBV10-3 to TRBJ2-3; TRBD2 matches at 7 bases. The CDR3 is 14 amino acids. Germline values: CDR1 ENHRY, CDR2 SYGVKD. The ends lost 3 bases at V and 2 bases at J; junction bases unmatched: 2. CDR3 in amino acids: CAISDGTTTDTQYF. CDR3 coding DNA: TGTGCCATCAGTGATGGGACTACCACAGATACGCAGTATTTT.

The gene calls are TRBV6-1 and TRBJ1-4, with 7 positions matching TRBD1. Germline loops: CDR1 MNHNS, CDR2 SASEGT. Germline trimming cut 3 bases from V and 5 bases from J; bases unmatched to any gene: 9. This CDR3 has 16 residues. CDR3 in amino acids: CASSDIRQGGNEKLFF. As DNA, the CDR3 is TGTGCCAGCAGTGATATCCGACAGGGAGGAAATGAAAAACTGTTTTTT.

The V call is TRBV28, the J call TRBJ1-1; 10 bases align to TRBD1. Germline values: CDR1 MDHEN, CDR2 SYDVKM. CDR3 length: 15 amino acids. The ends lost 4 bases at V and 7 bases at J; junction bases unmatched: 9. The chain's CDR3 is CASSSSTGGWDEAFF. The DNA of the CDR3 is TGTGCCAGCAGTTCGTCGACAGGGGGCTGGGATGAAGCTTTCTTT.

This chain joins TRBV9 and TRBJ1-1; no firm D call. Per the germline V gene, CDR1 is SGDLS and CDR2 is YYNGEE. The CDR3 is made up of 14 amino acids. Trimming removed 1 base at V and 5 bases at J, with 12 bases between. The CDR3 DNA follows: TGTGCCAGCAGCGTATCGGGAGGACGGACTGAAGCTTTCTTT. It encodes CASSVSGGRTEAFF.

The chain joins TRBV28 to TRBJ2-1; TRBD1 might be the D (8 bases). Trimming took 6 bases from V and 7 from J, leaving 28 bases between them. CDR1 MDHEN and CDR2 SYDVKM come from the germline V gene. There are 18 residues in the CDR3. Here the CDR3 DNA reads TGTGCCAGCAGGAGAAGGACAGGGAGGGTGGTAGGTGGGAATGAGCAGTTCTTC. It encodes CASRRRTGRVVGGNEQFF. Together with reference TRBV28 and TRBJ2-1, the CDR3 gives the full variable domain: DVKVTQSSRYLVKRTGEKVFLECVQDMDHENMFWYRQDPGLGLRLIYFSYDVKMKEKGDIPEGYSVSREKKERFSLILESASTNQTSMYLCASRRRTGRVVGGNEQFFGPGTRLTVL.